These T cell receptor beta chains were read from a single sample in a study of blood T cells in healthy people across ages. TCRdb re-derived calls from the 5' RACE reads in MiXCR, one entry per CDR3 protein. The sample records roughly 1.7 million distinct CDR3 sequences, 34% being singletons. The sequenced sample was blood. The receptors stem from a woman younger than 45 in good health. Each CDR3 is given with its conserved first and last residue. Not all rows give a size; the values are once, few, many and, for expanded clones, a class.

j_gene	v_gene	abundance	CDR3aa
TRBJ2-7	TRBV20-1	few	CSARDYPPEQYF
TRBJ1-2	TRBV10-3	many	CAISESGFYGYTF
TRBJ2-5	TRBV5-1	.	CASSFGDGEETQYF
TRBJ2-2	TRBV4-1	few	CASSQDSMGSPELFF
TRBJ2-3	TRBV5-1	few	CASSFASGGSDTQYF
TRBJ2-1	TRBV11-2	.	CASSQGGTSRNEQFF
TRBJ2-3	TRBV27	few	CASSWGATDTQYF
.	TRBV27	few	CASSSLARIYEQYF
TRBJ1-4	TRBV12-3/TRBV12-4	few	CASTITGGHEKLFF
TRBJ2-1	TRBV6-2/TRBV6-3	few	CASSYASGSNLDEQFF
TRBJ2-4	TRBV29-1	.	CSVGRDRGLAKNILYF
TRBJ2-3	TRBV27	.	CASSFHALAGGPGTQYF
TRBJ2-5	TRBV29-1	few	CSVLSGGRETQYF
TRBJ2-1	TRBV12-3/TRBV12-4	few	CASSSRTGGGPNEQFF
TRBJ2-7	TRBV19	.	CASSIRGGWNEQYF
TRBJ2-1	TRBV10-3	.	CAAGQVNDEQFF
TRBJ2-7	TRBV6-6	.	CASSYSGRGVAYEQYF
TRBJ2-5	TRBV5-1	few	CASSSQGLWRETQYF
TRBJ1-2	TRBV6-2/TRBV6-3	few	CASSFLDSNYGYTF
TRBJ1-4	TRBV29-1	.	CSVEDRYRGSEKLFF
TRBJ2-1	TRBV12-3/TRBV12-4	few	CASRPGLAGGGNEQFF
TRBJ2-7	TRBV28	few	CASSSSGTGVEQYF
TRBJ2-3	TRBV7-9	few	CAGSPGTAELGDTQYF
TRBJ2-7	TRBV4-2	.	CASSQELLAGRSYEQYF
TRBJ2-5	TRBV15	many	CATSFQYQETQYF
TRBJ2-3	TRBV20-1	.	CSARAHMDGTDTQYF
TRBJ2-1	TRBV4-1	few	CASSQVTSLPYNEQFF
TRBJ2-7	TRBV6-5	few	CASRYTINSRGHEQYF
TRBJ2-4	TRBV20-1	few	CSAKRQLAKNIQYF
TRBJ1-1	TRBV14	once	CASSLFGATNTEAFF
TRBJ2-1	TRBV11-3	.	CASSSPRTSGNEQFF
TRBJ2-5	TRBV7-2	few	CATGLTGREGMKTQYF
TRBJ2-7	TRBV2	.	CASSVQATVNEQYF
TRBJ2-3	TRBV20-1	many	CSAKSGTSSTDTQYF
TRBJ1-5	TRBV6-2/TRBV6-3	.	CASSYLQLRNQPQHF
TRBJ2-7	TRBV28	many	CASSSGLAGAYEQYF
TRBJ1-1	TRBV3-1	few	CASSPVPGQGLGTKAFF
TRBJ2-6	TRBV6-1	.	CASSRDNSGANALTF
.	TRBV6-1	few	CASSEALREKRGETQYF
TRBJ2-1	TRBV27	few	CASISIVNEQFF
TRBJ2-7	TRBV13	many	CASSLGLAGEASYEQYF
TRBJ2-7	TRBV27	.	CASSFSVGYEQYF
TRBJ2-3	TRBV20-1	.	CSASGKRTDTQYF
TRBJ1-2	TRBV12-3/TRBV12-4	.	CASSFGLVSYGYTF
TRBJ2-7	TRBV7-9	.	CASSSERELREQYF
TRBJ2-5	TRBV2	once	CASSTGTSGSFTETQYF
TRBJ1-1	TRBV4-1	.	CASSQTGGRGAEAFF
TRBJ2-7	TRBV6-2/TRBV6-3	.	CASSYGWGVTDEQYF
TRBJ2-1	TRBV7-9	.	CASRPGVGAGLNEQFF
TRBJ2-3	TRBV20-1	.	CSAEASGGGTDTQYF
TRBJ2-2	TRBV27	.	CASSLSYQGTGELFF
TRBJ1-2	TRBV29-1	.	CSAAQGHYGYTF
TRBJ1-4	TRBV5-1	.	CASSFGTGQATNEKLFF
TRBJ2-1	TRBV11-2	.	CASSLGAAEEQFF
TRBJ1-2	TRBV5-1	.	CASSVRAGTGSVRGYTF
TRBJ1-2	TRBV12-3/TRBV12-4	few	CASSGAPGAFGYTF
TRBJ2-1	TRBV5-1	many	CASTLVNEQFF